Following are 16 T cell receptor beta chains from one sample sequenced in a study of blood T cell repertoires in COVID-19. TCRdb's copy holds only in-frame clones and misses some; the assay was immunoSEQ multiplex PCR. The sample carries about 98,000 clones, about nine tenths recorded once. Source material: peripheral blood. The receptors originated from a man aged 50 or older with acute or convalescent COVID-19.

V gene TRBV4-2 combines with J gene TRBJ1-4, with D possibly matching TRBD1 (5 bases). The CDR3 has 14 amino acids. Germline-derived CDR1 and CDR2 are LGHNA and YNFKEQ. V lost 5 bases, J lost 10 bases, and 17 bases lay in between. CDR3 residues: CASSEVRTQGKLFF. CDR3 in DNA: TGTGCCAGCAGCGAGGTGAGAACCCAGGGAAAACTGTTTTTT.

The V call is TRBV9, the J call TRBJ1-3; 7 bases are a match to TRBD1. The CDR3 covers 15 residues. Germline V lookup: CDR1 SGDLS, CDR2 YYNGEE. Unmatched junction bases numbered 8, after V lost 4 bases and J lost 4 bases. The CDR3 loop reads CASSIRGQAGNTIYF. The CDR3 DNA reads TGTGCCAGCAGCATCCGCGGACAGGCCGGAAACACCATATATTTT.

The chain couples TRBV5-8 to TRBJ2-7; TRBD1 might be the D (6 bases). Trimming shortened V by 3 bases and J by 3 bases, and 7 bases separated the two germline ends. CDR1 and CDR2 (germline): SGHTS, YDEGEE. The CDR3 consists of 12 residues. The CDR3 region has the DNA TGTGCCAGCAGCTGGACAGACTACGAGCAGTACTTC. Its protein product is CASSWTDYEQYF.

This chain joins TRBV2 and TRBJ2-7, with TRBD2 identical over 9 bases. The CDR3 is made up of 13 amino acids. Germline V lookup: CDR1 SNHLY, CDR2 FYNNEI. V lost 6 bases and J lost 4; bases outside the gene matches: 4. In DNA, the CDR3 is TGTGCCAGCAGGGTTAGCGGGAGTTACGAGCAGTACTTC. Amino acids: CASRVSGSYEQYF. Full variable domain (outside the CDR3, taken from reference TRBV2 and TRBJ2-7): EPEVTQTPSHQVTQMGQEVILRCVPISNHLYFYWYRQILGQKVEFLVSFYNNEISEKSEIFDDQFSVERPDGSNFTLKIRSTKLEDSAMYFCASRVSGSYEQYFGPGTRLTVT.

The rearrangement uses TRBV4-1 and TRBJ2-2; D is undetermined. Deletions cut 0 bases from V and 3 bases from J, with 8 bases between. Germline values: CDR1 MGHRA, CDR2 YSYEKL. This CDR3 is 15 amino acids long. The CDR3 region is CASSQDGQHTGELFF. In DNA, the CDR3 is TGCGCCAGCAGCCAAGATGGGCAGCACACCGGGGAGCTGTTTTTT.

The chain is built from TRBV4-1 and TRBJ1-2, with TRBD1 matching 11 bases. The CDR3 is made up of 17 amino acids. Trimming removed 4 bases from V and 4 bases from J; junction bases left unmatched: 11. CDR1 is MGHRA and CDR2 is YSYEKL in the germline V gene. The CDR3 nucleotides read TGCGCCAGCAGCCCTACGGGACAGGGGGTTCAGCTCTATGGCTACACCTTC. Its translation is CASSPTGQGVQLYGYTF.

With regard to this clone: Other DNA sequences in this specimen translate into the identical CDR3. V gene TRBV10-3 combines with J gene TRBJ2-7; D not resolved. This CDR3 region has 13 residues. Germline values: CDR1 ENHRY, CDR2 SYGVKD. V lost 0 bases and J 1 base, leaving 4 bases between the germline ends. CDR3 in DNA: TGTGCCATCAGTGAGTCGAGTTCCTACGAGCAGTACTTC. Its translation is CAISESSSYEQYF.

The gene calls are TRBV10-2 and TRBJ1-2; no clear D. Germline CDR1 and CDR2: WSHSY and SAAADI. Trimming pared 7 bases from V and 7 bases from J, leaving 19 bases between. CDR3 length: 14 residues. The CDR3 reads CASTPSGVGSGYTF. In DNA form, the CDR3 reads TGCGCCAGCACCCCCTCCGGGGTCGGGAGTGGCTACACCTTC.

The chain has TRBV3-1 (or the pseudogene TRBV3-2) and TRBJ1-1; possible D gene TRBD1, 6 bases. The germline V and J ends were trimmed by 5 bases and 4 bases, with 17 bases remaining between them. The CDR3 length is 15 residues. Per the germline V gene, CDR1 is LGHDT and CDR2 is YNNKEL (reference sequence). The CDR3 sequence is CASSANRVSGTEAFF. CDR3 DNA sequence: TGTGCCAGCAGCGCGAACAGGGTGTCGGGCACTGAAGCTTTCTTT.

This chain links TRBV29-1 with TRBJ2-1, with TRBD2 matching over 11 bases. Germline V gives CDR1 SQVTM, CDR2 ANQGSEA. The CDR3 has 13 amino acids. The V and J ends lost 4 bases and 9 bases, in that order; junction bases with no gene match: 5. CDR3 nucleotide sequence: TGCAGCGTTGGGGGACTAGCGGAACTTGAGCAGTTCTTC. Translating it yields CSVGGLAELEQFF.

V gene TRBV2 combines with J gene TRBJ2-2, with D tentatively TRBD1 (5 bases). Per germline, CDR1 SNHLY and CDR2 FYNNEI. The length of the CDR3 is 14 residues. V was pared by 4 bases and J by 0 bases, with 6 bases between. Here the CDR3 reads CASSARANTGELFF. The DNA for the CDR3 is TGTGCCAGCAGTGCCAGGGCGAACACCGGGGAGCTGTTTTTT.

This chain links TRBV5-1 with TRBJ1-3, with 7 bases identical to TRBD1. Trimming took 4 bases from V and 7 from J; bases not matched to a gene: 8. Germline assignment: CDR1 SGHRS and CDR2 YFSETQ. This CDR3 is built from 14 residues. The CDR3 DNA reads TGCGCCAGCAGCCCTCGGACAGGTAGTAACACCATATATTTT. Translating it yields CASSPRTGSNTIYF.

The chain has TRBV2 and TRBJ2-1, with TRBD2 identical over 9 bases. This CDR3 contains 16 residues. Per the germline V gene, CDR1 is SNHLY and CDR2 is FYNNEI. With V trimmed by 2 bases and J by 3 bases, 5 bases remained unmatched. The CDR3 reads CASSERASGNYNEQFF. CDR3 in DNA: TGTGCCAGCAGTGAAAGGGCTAGCGGGAACTACAATGAGCAGTTCTTC.

This chain links TRBV6-6 with TRBJ1-3, with a possible D match to TRBD1 (5 bases). Germline-derived CDR1 and CDR2 are MNHNY and SVGAGI (reference sequence). There are 16 residues in the CDR3. V lost 7 bases, J lost 4 bases, and 20 bases lay in between. CDR3: CASTGGTSGLGNTIYF. CDR3 nucleotides: TGTGCCAGCACGGGGGGGACGTCGGGGTTGGGAAACACCATATATTTT.

This rearrangement joins TRBV2 to TRBJ1-2; TRBD1 aligns across 7 bases. Germline assignment: CDR1 SNHLY and CDR2 FYNNEI. The CDR3 is made up of 13 amino acids. The CDR3 region has the DNA TGTGCAGACCGGGTAGGGGGCAACTATGGCTACACCTTC. This gives the protein CADRVGGNYGYTF.

The chain recombines TRBV7-9 with TRBJ2-7; possibly TRBD2 for D (6 bases). The CDR3 length is 13 residues. V gave up 6 bases and J gave up 2 bases, with 11 bases separating them. CDR1 and CDR2 (germline): SEHNR, FQNEAQ (reference sequence). Here the CDR3 reads CASSTGGTYEQYF. In DNA, the CDR3 is TGTGCCAGCAGTACCGGGGGAACCTACGAGCAGTACTTC.